This T cell receptor (beta chain) came from a study of technical replicates of blood from four donors. Measured with immunoSEQ multiplex PCR; TCRdb has only the in-frame clones, and not every one. The repertoire holds tens of thousands of clones, with approximately 98% as singletons. Germline values: CDR1 SGHTA, CDR2 FQGNSA. This CDR3 has 13 residues. Trimming cost V 6 bases and J 7 bases, with 12 bases left between them. The material sequenced was T cells isolated from PBMCs. This rearrangement joins TRBV7-2 to TRBJ2-2; D not certain. The clonotype originates from a human donor in good health. Here the CDR3 reads CASSLNGGGELFF. In DNA form, the CDR3 reads TGTGCCAGCAGTCTGAACGGTGGCGGGGAGCTGTTTTTT.